The sequence of this T cell receptor beta chain was determined in a study of CD8 T cells in Susac syndrome. About the research overall: At the time of blood draw, patients with Susac syndrome were therapy-naive, receiving corticosteroids, or receiving intravenous immunoglobulin alone.

Random hexamers served to reverse transcribe roughly 0.45 to 1 ug RNA. MiXCR, applied by TCRdb to the immunoSEQ multiplex PCR reads, yields one record per CDR3 protein. The sample carries approximately 210,000 distinct CDR3 sequences, approximately 94% recorded once. V was cut by 9 bases and J by 7 bases, with 19 bases left in between. Germline V gene lookup returns CDR1 LNHDA and CDR2 SQIVND (reference sequence). The CDR3 sequence is 14 residues long. The TCR was taken from a human donor with Susac syndrome. The chain carries TRBV19 and TRBJ1-5; D is undetermined. Sequencing was carried out using CD4+ T cells from PBMCs. This CDR3 is CASRTSPVNQPQHF. CDR3 nucleotides: TGTGCCAGCCGTACCTCTCCCGTCAACCAGCCCCAGCATTTT.